This T cell receptor beta chain stems from a study of cytomegalovirus exposure and HLA in healthy donors. Study information: The approximately 130 validation repertoires and the roughly 680 first-cohort repertoires shared a platform, a later analysis reported. General study points: The tendency of first-cohort TCR clusters to co-occur in the 120 or so validation repertoires emerged from a later analysis. Published work reported that the classifier diagnosed cytomegalovirus status with high specificity and sensitivity.

Concerning this clone: Its matching antigen is unknown.

The donors were members of the approximately 110-subject validation cohort (separate from the roughly 700-subject first cohort). Sequenced by immunoSEQ multiplex PCR; TCRdb stores in-frame clones only, minus some. The sample includes around 130,000 clones, approximately 91% seen only once; the top ten take less than 1.5%. The TCR comes from a man aged 25 to 45 in good health and CMV-seronegative. Source material: PBMCs.

The CDR3 sequence: CASSLDVANTEAFF. The CDR3 DNA reads TGTGCCAGCAGCTTAGATGTAGCGAACACTGAAGCTTTCTTT. V is TRBV7-8 and J is TRBJ1-1; no definite D call. The V and J ends lost 1 base and 1 base respectively, with 7 bases between them. The germline V gene has CDR1 SGHVS and CDR2 FQNEAQ. This CDR3 is 14 amino acids long. The complete variable domain, with remaining parts taken from reference TRBV7-8 and TRBJ1-1, reads GAGVSQSPRYKVAKRGQDVALRCDPISGHVSLFWYQQALGQGPEFLTYFQNEAQLDKSGLPSDRFFAERPEGSVSTLKIQRTQQEDSAVYLCASSLDVANTEAFFGQGTRLTVV.